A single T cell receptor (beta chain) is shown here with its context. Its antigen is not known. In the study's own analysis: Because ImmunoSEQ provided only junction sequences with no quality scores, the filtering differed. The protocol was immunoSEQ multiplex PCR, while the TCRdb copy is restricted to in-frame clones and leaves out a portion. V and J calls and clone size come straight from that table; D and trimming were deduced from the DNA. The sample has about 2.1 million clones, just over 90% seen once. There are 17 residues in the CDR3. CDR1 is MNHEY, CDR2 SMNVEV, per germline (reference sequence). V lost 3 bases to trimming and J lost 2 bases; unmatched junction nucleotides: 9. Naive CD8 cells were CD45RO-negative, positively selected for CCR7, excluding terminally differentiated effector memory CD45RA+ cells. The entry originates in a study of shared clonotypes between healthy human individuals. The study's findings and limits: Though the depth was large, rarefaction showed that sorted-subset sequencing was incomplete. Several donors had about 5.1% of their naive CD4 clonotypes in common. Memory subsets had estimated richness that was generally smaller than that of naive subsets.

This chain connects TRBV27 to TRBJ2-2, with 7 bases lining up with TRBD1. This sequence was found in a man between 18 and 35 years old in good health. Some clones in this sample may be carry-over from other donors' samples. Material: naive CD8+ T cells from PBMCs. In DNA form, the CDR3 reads TGTGCCAGCAGTTTCAGTCGGCGGACAGGCAACACCGGGGAGCTGTTTTTT. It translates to CASSFSRRTGNTGELFF.